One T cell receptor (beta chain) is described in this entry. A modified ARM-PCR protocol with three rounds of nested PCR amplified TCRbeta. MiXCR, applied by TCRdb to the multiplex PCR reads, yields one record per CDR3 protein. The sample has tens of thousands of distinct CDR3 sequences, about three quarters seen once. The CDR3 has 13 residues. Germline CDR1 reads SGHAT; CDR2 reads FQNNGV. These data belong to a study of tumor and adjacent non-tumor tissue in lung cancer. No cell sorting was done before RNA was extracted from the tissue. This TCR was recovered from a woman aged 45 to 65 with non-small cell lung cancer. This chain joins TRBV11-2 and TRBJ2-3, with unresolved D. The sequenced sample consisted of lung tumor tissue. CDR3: CFSNLASTDTQYF. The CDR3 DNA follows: TGTTTCAGCAACTTAGCTAGTACAGATACGCAGTATTTT.